Presented here are 21 T cell receptor beta chains from one specimen sequenced in a study of beta chain features in type 1 diabetes. cDNA synthesis used the whole RNA isolate, giving expressed TCRB sequences. Sequencing used immunoSEQ multiplex PCR; TCRdb keeps in-frame clones, though not all of them. The sample yields hundreds of thousands of clones, roughly 30% seen once. The sequenced material came from naive CD4+ T cells from blood. Receptors originate from a young man in good health.

The V call is TRBV2, the J call TRBJ2-1; unclear D gene. The ends were cut back, 2 bases at V and 0 bases at J, with 8 bases in the middle. CDR1 and CDR2 from the germline V gene are SNHLY and FYNNEI. This CDR3 has 15 residues. The CDR3 here is CASSEQPISYNEQFF. The CDR3 bases are TGTGCCAGCAGTGAACAACCGATCTCCTACAATGAGCAGTTCTTC.

The genes are TRBV2 and TRBJ2-1; D is perhaps TRBD2 (7 bases). This CDR3 has 17 residues. Trimming took 6 bases from V and 4 from J, leaving 22 bases between them. The germline V gene has CDR1 SNHLY and CDR2 FYNNEI. CDR3 bases: TGTGCCAGCAGGGGTCATGCGGGGGCGGCCTATTACAATGAGCAGTTCTTC. It codes for CASRGHAGAAYYNEQFF.

This chain joins TRBV29-1 and TRBJ1-1; D possibly corresponds to TRBD1 (5 bases). CDR1 is SQVTM and CDR2 is ANQGSEA in the germline V gene. The CDR3 is made up of 14 amino acids. V lost 1 base, J lost 2 bases, and 11 bases lay in between. This CDR3 is CSVEVAGPNTEAFF. CDR3 coding DNA: TGCAGCGTTGAAGTAGCGGGGCCCAACACTGAAGCTTTCTTT.

The chain is built from TRBV11-1 and TRBJ1-2; D is ambiguous. CDR3 length equals 14 residues. In germline, CDR1 is SGHAT, CDR2 FQDESV (reference sequence). Trimming left V 5 bases short and J 7 bases short, with 17 bases between. The chain's CDR3 is CASSRDVEFGGYTF. CDR3 coding DNA: TGTGCCAGCAGCCGAGATGTGGAATTTGGTGGCTACACCTTC.

This clone was picked up a small number of times. V is TRBV7-2 and J is TRBJ1-3; D remains unclear. In germline, CDR1 is SGHTA, CDR2 FQGNSA. The CDR3 consists of 15 residues. Trimming stripped 1 base from V and 0 bases from J, with 7 bases between. CDR3 sequence reads: CASSLEAGSGNTIYF. DNA of the CDR3: TGTGCCAGCAGCTTAGAGGCAGGCTCTGGAAACACCATATATTTT.

The gene calls are TRBV4-1 and TRBJ2-3, with 7 bases lining up with TRBD2. Germline trimming cut 2 bases from V and 6 bases from J; bases unmatched to any gene: 20. This CDR3 comprises 19 residues. Germline V gene sequence: CDR1 MGHRA, CDR2 YSYEKL. The CDR3 is CASSQSEWQGRALADTQYF. CDR3 nucleotides: TGCGCCAGCAGCCAATCGGAGTGGCAAGGGAGGGCCCTCGCGGATACGCAGTATTTT.

The J gene is TRBJ1-4, the V gene TRBV21-1. TRBV21-1 is labeled a pseudogene. The CDR3 runs to 12 residues. In nucleotides, the CDR3 is TGTGCCAGCAGCAAGTCCGTGGAAAAACTGTTTTTT. Its translation is CASSKSVEKLFF.

This clone was counted between two and nine times. The V gene is TRBV25-1, the J gene TRBJ2-4; weak D call: TRBD2 (5 bases). This CDR3 spans 14 amino acids. V lost 5 bases to trimming and J lost 2 bases, with 10 bases between them. Germline V CDR1 and CDR2: MGHDK, SYGVNS. In DNA form, the CDR3 reads TGTGCCAGCAGTAAGACCGGGACCAAAAACATTCAGTACTTC. Translation: CASSKTGTKNIQYF.

This clone was recorded a few times. Other DNA sequences of this sample code for an identical CDR3. V gene TRBV30 combines with J gene TRBJ2-1, with a weak D call TRBD2 (5 bases). Germline V gene data show CDR1 as GTSNPN and CDR2 as SVGIG (reference sequence). The CDR3 is 14 residues long. V dropped 0 bases and J dropped 8 bases, with 14 bases sitting between them. Written as DNA, the CDR3 is TGTGCCTGGAGTGTCTTACTGGCCGGGGATGAGCAGTTCTTC. Protein sequence: CAWSVLLAGDEQFF.

This clone was seen a few times. The chain links TRBV19 to TRBJ2-4; D is possibly TRBD2 (5 bases). Trimming took off 1 base at V and 8 bases at J, with 9 bases between the two ends. In germline, CDR1 is LNHDA, CDR2 SQIVND (reference sequence). The CDR3 runs 13 residues. In DNA, the CDR3 is TGTGCCAGTAGTATAGCCGGGGTGGACATTCAGTACTTC. It specifies CASSIAGVDIQYF. The variable domain in full, with the rest retrieved from reference TRBV19 and TRBJ2-4, is DGGITQSPKYLFRKEGQNVTLSCEQNLNHDAMYWYRQDPGQGLRLIYYSQIVNDFQKGDIAEGYSVSREKKESFPLTVTSAQKNPTAFYLCASSIAGVDIQYFGAGTRLSVL.

This clone was picked up a small number of times. The V and J genes are TRBV7-2 and TRBJ1-1; the D is unclear. Trimming shortened V by 1 base and J by 4 bases, and 7 bases separated the two germline ends. Germline V gives CDR1 SGHTA, CDR2 FQGNSA. This CDR3 has 13 residues. The CDR3 spells CASSLEVGTEAFF. The CDR3 DNA follows: TGTGCCAGCAGCTTAGAAGTGGGCACTGAAGCTTTCTTT. Together with reference TRBV7-2 and TRBJ1-1, the CDR3 gives the full variable domain: GAGVSQSPSNKVTEKGKDVELRCDPISGHTALYWYRQSLGQGLEFLIYFQGNSAPDKSGLPSDRFSAERTGGSVSTLTIQRTQQEDSAVYLCASSLEVGTEAFFGQGTRLTVV.

The V and J genes are TRBV18 and TRBJ2-1; 7 bases map to TRBD2. V lost 2 bases and J lost 0; bases outside the gene matches: 4. This CDR3 is built from 16 residues. Germline V gives CDR1 KGHSH, CDR2 LQKENI. The CDR3 here is CASSPKRGRSYNEQFF. CDR3 DNA: TGTGCCAGCTCACCAAAGCGGGGCCGCTCCTACAATGAGCAGTTCTTC.

This clone was counted a few times. The rearrangement joins TRBV7-9 to TRBJ2-7, with TRBD1 matching 9 bases. Germline CDR1 reads SEHNR; CDR2 reads FQNEAQ (reference sequence). The CDR3 contains 14 residues. V was pared by 4 bases and J by 3 bases, with 4 bases of the junction left unmatched. The CDR3 protein is CASSWGQGRYEQYF. The CDR3 DNA follows: TGTGCCAGCAGCTGGGGACAGGGCCGCTACGAGCAGTACTTC.

Only a few counts were recorded for this clone. This rearrangement joins TRBV5-1 to TRBJ2-7, with D uncertain. Germline CDR1 reads SGHRS; CDR2 reads YFSETQ. Trimming removed 4 bases at V and 0 bases at J, with 8 bases between. This CDR3 spans 13 amino acids. In nucleotides, the CDR3 is TGCGCCAGCAGCAAGGGCCTCTCCTACGAGCAGTACTTC. It is translated as CASSKGLSYEQYF.

This chain joins TRBV9 and TRBJ2-4, with TRBD1 identical over 10 bases. The CDR3 length is 15 residues. Germline V CDR1 and CDR2: SGDLS, YYNGEE. J was trimmed by 7 bases and V by 0 bases; bases with no gene match: 4. The CDR3 here is CASSVVGTGENIQYF. CDR3 nucleotide sequence: TGTGCCAGCAGCGTAGTGGGGACAGGGGAGAACATTCAGTACTTC.

The sample holds a few counts of this clone. The rearrangement joins TRBV29-1 to TRBJ2-5; TRBD1 aligns across 7 bases. This CDR3 has 13 amino acids. V was pared by 1 base and J by 5 bases, with 4 bases of the junction left unmatched. Germline V gives CDR1 SQVTM, CDR2 ANQGSEA. The CDR3 region has the DNA TGCAGCGTTGAAGCAGGGGGACGGGAGACCCAGTACTTC. Protein: CSVEAGGRETQYF.

This clone was observed a few times. The V call is TRBV5-1, the J call TRBJ1-1; possibly TRBD1 for D (6 bases). The CDR3 has 15 amino acids. From germline, CDR1 is SGHRS and CDR2 YFSETQ. Trimming stripped 5 bases from V and 2 bases from J, with 16 bases between. The CDR3 region has the DNA TGCGCCAGCAGGTCCGGGACATCGGGAAACACTGAAGCTTTCTTT. Protein sequence: CASRSGTSGNTEAFF.

The J gene is TRBJ2-7, the V gene TRBV29-1, with TRBD1 matching over 7 bases. The CDR3 loop spans 14 amino acids. The germline V gene encodes CDR1 SQVTM and CDR2 ANQGSEA. Losses at the gene ends were 7 bases for V and 2 bases for J; bases not matched to a gene: 11. The CDR3 coding sequence is TGCAGCGCCAACTCGGGGCAGGGGGCCTACGAGCAGTACTTC. Its translation is CSANSGQGAYEQYF.

This clone occurred a few times. The chain has TRBV5-1 and TRBJ2-3, with TRBD1 identical over 8 bases. The V gene end was trimmed by 6 bases and the J gene end by 1 base; junction bases not matched to a gene: 7. CDR3 length: 15 amino acids. Looked up from germline, CDR1 is SGHRS and CDR2 is YFSETQ. The CDR3 sequence: CASTDRGGGTDTQYF. CDR3 in DNA: TGCGCCAGCACCGACAGGGGTGGCGGCACAGATACGCAGTATTTT.

This sequence joins TRBV5-4 and TRBJ2-7; the match to TRBD2 covers 14 bases. The CDR3 loop spans 16 amino acids. Losses at the gene ends were 4 bases for V and 5 bases for J; bases not matched to a gene: 8. The V gene's germline CDR1 is SGHNT and CDR2 YYREEE (reference sequence). CDR3 loop: CASSPKGLAGVHEQYF. CDR3 in DNA: TGTGCCAGCAGCCCCAAGGGACTAGCGGGAGTCCACGAGCAGTACTTC.

The V and J genes are TRBV21-1 and TRBJ1-5. TRBV21-1 is marked as a pseudogene. CDR3 size: 14 residues. In DNA, the CDR3 is TGTGCCAGCAGCAAAGGGCGGGGTTTCCAGCCCCAGCATTTT. This translates into CASSKGRGFQPQHF.